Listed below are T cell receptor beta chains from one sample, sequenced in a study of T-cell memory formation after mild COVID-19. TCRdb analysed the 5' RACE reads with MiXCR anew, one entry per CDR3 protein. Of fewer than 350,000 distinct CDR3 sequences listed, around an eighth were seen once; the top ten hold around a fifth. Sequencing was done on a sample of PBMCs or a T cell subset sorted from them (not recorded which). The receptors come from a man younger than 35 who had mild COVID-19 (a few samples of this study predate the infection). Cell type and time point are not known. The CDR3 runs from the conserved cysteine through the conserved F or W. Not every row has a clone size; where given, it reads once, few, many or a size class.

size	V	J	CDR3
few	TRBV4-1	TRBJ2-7	CASSQEEGTYEQYF
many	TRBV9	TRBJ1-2	CASSVASRGGPSGYTF
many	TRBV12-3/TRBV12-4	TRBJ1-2	CASSAGQANYGYTF
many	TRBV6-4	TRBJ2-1	CASSPGGQGEYNEQFF
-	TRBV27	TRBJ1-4	CASSLLYRGEKLFF
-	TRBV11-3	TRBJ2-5	CASRQKGLVQETQYF
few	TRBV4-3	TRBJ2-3	CASSATGKDTQYF
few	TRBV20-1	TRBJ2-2	CSARDFTGAGELFF
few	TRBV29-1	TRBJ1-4	CSEGSAKTGTDIPRCEKLFF
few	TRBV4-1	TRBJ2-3	CASSQVLGAMDTQYF
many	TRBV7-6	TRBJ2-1	CASSRGSYNEQFF
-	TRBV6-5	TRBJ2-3	CASSYAGGVLPDTQYF
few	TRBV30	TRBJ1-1	CAWDRGAATEAFF
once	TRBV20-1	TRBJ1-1	CSAELTGENTEAFF
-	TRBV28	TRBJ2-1	CASSFALSGGAYEQFF
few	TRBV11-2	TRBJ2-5	CASSPHSPGQYGETQYF
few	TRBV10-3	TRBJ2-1	CAIMRGADNEQFF
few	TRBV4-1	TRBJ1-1	CASSQVPVGTGLNTEAFF
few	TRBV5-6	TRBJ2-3	CASSPLAGASPDTQYF
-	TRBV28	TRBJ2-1	CASSVTSGIYNEQFF